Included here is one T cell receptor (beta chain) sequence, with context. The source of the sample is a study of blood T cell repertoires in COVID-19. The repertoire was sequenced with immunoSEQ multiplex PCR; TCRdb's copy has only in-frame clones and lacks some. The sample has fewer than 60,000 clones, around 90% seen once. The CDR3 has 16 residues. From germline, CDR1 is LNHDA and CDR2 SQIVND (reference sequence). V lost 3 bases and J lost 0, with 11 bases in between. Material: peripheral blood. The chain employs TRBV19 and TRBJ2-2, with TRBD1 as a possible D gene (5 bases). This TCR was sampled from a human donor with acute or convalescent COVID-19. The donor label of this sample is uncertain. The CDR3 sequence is CASSMGRTTNTGELFF. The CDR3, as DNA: TGTGCCAGTAGTATGGGCAGGACAACGAACACCGGGGAGCTGTTTTTT. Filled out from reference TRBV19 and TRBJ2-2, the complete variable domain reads DGGITQSPKYLFRKEGQNVTLSCEQNLNHDAMYWYRQDPGQGLRLIYYSQIVNDFQKGDIAEGYSVSREKKESFPLTVTSAQKNPTAFYLCASSMGRTTNTGELFFGEGSRLTVL.